This T cell receptor (beta chain) was identified during a study of beta chain features in type 1 diabetes. This CDR3 has 18 residues. From germline, CDR1 is SEHNR and CDR2 FQNEAQ (reference sequence). V gave up 5 bases and J gave up 0 bases, with 20 bases separating them. The study's findings and limits: Patients with Type 1 diabetes showed moderately but significantly shorter TCRB CDR3s in all four CD4+ subsets. In the patient group, naive, central memory and Treg TCRB repertoires seemed more alike than in the healthy donor group.

A note on this clone: The antigen is not known.

The whole isolated RNA underwent reverse transcription, so sequencing captured expressed TCRB transcripts. Sequencing was performed with immunoSEQ multiplex PCR; in TCRdb, only in-frame clones are kept and a portion is missing. The data hold fewer than 900,000 clones, with under 20% observed a single time. The chain combines TRBV7-9 with TRBJ2-1; TRBD2 is a possible D gene (6 bases). The receptor's source is a woman aged 18-30 years in good health. Sequenced sample: naive CD4+ T cells from blood. The CDR3 loop is CASSPRGGGTSSYNEQFF. The CDR3 coding sequence is TGTGCCAGCAGCCCCCGTGGGGGAGGAACGAGCTCCTACAATGAGCAGTTCTTC.